These T cell receptor beta chains were read from a single sample in a study of blood T cell repertoires in COVID-19. The assay was immunoSEQ multiplex PCR, and TCRdb's table has in-frame clones only and misses some. In the table there are some 150,000 clones, 85% of which are singletons. Sequencing was carried out using peripheral blood. The origin of the receptors is a human donor with acute or convalescent COVID-19. The donor label of this sample is uncertain. The CDR3 runs from the conserved cysteine through the conserved F or W. A row's size may be missing; if present it is once, few, many or a size class.

>TRBV11-2|NA|14|TRBJ1-1
CASSLDTMNTEAFF
>TRBV10-3|NA|17|TRBJ2-7
CAISESIGGDRGHEQYF
>TRBV24-1|NA|12|TRBJ1-2
CATSDTGSGYTF
>TRBV18|NA|14|TRBJ2-7
CASSPLSGSYEQYF
>TRBV19|NA|15|TRBJ1-2
CASSIGSDLFHGYTF
>TRBV11-2|NA|16|TRBJ2-1
CASSLRTRTSGPEQFF
>TRBV7-8|NA|17|TRBJ1-5
CASSLGDAGLGNQPQHF
>TRBV7-9|NA|19|TRBJ1-5
CASSMTRDRGLYSNQPQHF
>TRBV28|NA|14|TRBJ1-1
CASSSDSPNTEAFF
>TRBV24-1|NA|15|TRBJ2-1
CATSGDYRSYNEQFF
>TRBV4-1|NA|13|TRBJ1-2
CASSQDVGRGYTF
>TRBV10-3|NA|15|TRBJ2-2
CAISPSGANTGELFF
>TRBV5-1|NA|15|TRBJ2-3
CASSLAGAFTDTQYF
>TRBV2|once|14|TRBJ1-1
CARTAGRLDTEAFF
>TRBV5-1|NA|14|TRBJ1-2
CASRLDPGQYGYTF
>TRBV2|NA|16|TRBJ1-4
CASSESVRGTNEKLFF
>TRBV6-2/TRBV6-3|NA|15|TRBJ2-5
CASSPGRGRQKTQYF
>TRBV11-2|NA|18|TRBJ2-7
CASSSLSNGPGFGYEQYF
>TRBV28|NA|14|TRBJ2-1
CASSFWDRLNEQFF
>TRBV7-8|NA|14|TRBJ2-1
CASQRALGINEQFF
>TRBV7-2|NA|18|TRBJ2-3
CASSLETSGGAVTDTQYF
>TRBV10-3|NA|17|TRBJ2-1
CAISESTGDPSYNEQFF
>TRBV6-6|NA|18|TRBJ1-6
CASSPIRQGGSYNSPLHF
>TRBV25-1|NA|13|TRBJ2-2
CASRDRGAGELFF
>TRBV10-3|NA|18|TRBJ1-3
CAISEKLAGRSSGNTIYF
>TRBV27|NA|14|TRBJ1-4
CASSPGVGVEKLFF
>TRBV10-1|NA|13|TRBJ1-2
CASLLTANYGYTF
>TRBV5-1|once|14|TRBJ1-6
CASSPGQQNSPLHF
>TRBV7-8|once|18|TRBJ1-2
CASSFETGGAGDNYGYTF
>TRBV9|NA|14|TRBJ1-2
CASTGTPTNYGYTF
>TRBV5-1|NA|17|TRBJ2-2
CASSISTSGVNTGELFF
>TRBV5-1|NA|14|TRBJ2-7
CASRSGGSSYEQYF
>TRBV4-3|NA|14|TRBJ2-1
CASSRNTGAGEQFF